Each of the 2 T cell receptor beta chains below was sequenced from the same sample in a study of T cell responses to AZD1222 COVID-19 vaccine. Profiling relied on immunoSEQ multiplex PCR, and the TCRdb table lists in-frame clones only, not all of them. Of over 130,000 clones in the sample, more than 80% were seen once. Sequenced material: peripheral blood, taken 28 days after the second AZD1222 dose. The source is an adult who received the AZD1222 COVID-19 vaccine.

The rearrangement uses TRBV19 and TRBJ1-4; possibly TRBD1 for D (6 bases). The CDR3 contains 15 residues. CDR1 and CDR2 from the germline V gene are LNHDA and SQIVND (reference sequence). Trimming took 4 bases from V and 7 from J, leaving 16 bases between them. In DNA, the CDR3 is TGTGCCAGTAGTACCGGGACCCAAGGGGGTGAAAAACTGTTTTTT. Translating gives CASSTGTQGGEKLFF.

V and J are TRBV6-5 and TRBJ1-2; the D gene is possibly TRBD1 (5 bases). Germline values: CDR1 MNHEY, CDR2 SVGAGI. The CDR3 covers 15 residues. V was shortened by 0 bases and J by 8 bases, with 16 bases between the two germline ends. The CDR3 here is CASSYSDKGYGGYTF. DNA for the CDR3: TGTGCCAGCAGTTACTCGGACAAGGGGTATGGGGGCTACACCTTC.